This entry concerns a single T cell receptor (beta chain). Produced via immunoSEQ multiplex PCR; TCRdb's table is partial and in-frame only. The sample holds around 45,000 clones, approximately 90% seen once. These data originate in a study of blood T cell repertoires in COVID-19. As for the study in general: Spain, Italy and the United States supplied samples that represented acute and convalescent COVID-19. T cells, B-cell-depleted T cells, or PBMCs provided the cDNA or gDNA that served as material.

Trimming took 1 base from V and 2 from J, leaving 11 bases between them. The CDR3 consists of 15 residues. Germline V gene lookup returns CDR1 LGHDT and CDR2 YNNKEL (reference sequence). The sequenced sample consisted of peripheral blood. The clonotype originates from a man aged 80 or over with acute or convalescent COVID-19. V usage is TRBV3-1 (or the pseudogene TRBV3-2) and J usage is TRBJ2-5; weak D call: TRBD1 (5 bases). The CDR3, as DNA: TGTGCCAGCAGCCAAGTCAGGGTAGGGCAAGAGACCCAGTACTTC. Translating gives CASSQVRVGQETQYF.